These 30 T cell receptor beta chains were all obtained from the same sample, sequenced in a study of CD8+ T cells in alopecia areata. After isolation, RNA underwent reverse transcription to generate cDNA as the sequencing template. TCRdb's table, derived via immunoSEQ multiplex PCR, lists solely in-frame clones and lacks some. The sample lists 90,000 to 150,000 clones; 53% were seen once. Treatment described: oral pan-JAK inhibitor, 5-10 mg twice daily. Sequencing used CD4+ T cells sorted from blood, obtained at week 4, from a patient treated with tofacitinib. Receptor source: a human donor with alopecia areata.

This chain uses TRBV30 with TRBJ2-6, with 7 bases that match TRBD1. This CDR3 region has 17 residues. Germline V gives CDR1 GTSNPN, CDR2 SVGIG (reference sequence). The junction had 7 bases not matched to a gene; V was cut back by 2 bases and J by 0 bases. The CDR3 sequence: CAWSMTGLNSGANVLTF. In DNA form, the CDR3 reads TGTGCCTGGAGTATGACAGGGCTCAACTCTGGGGCCAACGTCCTGACTTTC.

The chain has TRBV4-1 and TRBJ1-1; 12 nucleotides match TRBD1. In germline, CDR1 is MGHRA, CDR2 YSYEKL. Unmatched junction bases numbered 10, after V lost 3 bases and J lost 5 bases. The CDR3 covers 17 residues. CDR3 DNA sequence: TGCGCCAGCAGCCAGGGCGGGGACAGGGGGCGCCGAACTGAAGCTTTCTTT. Its translation is CASSQGGDRGRRTEAFF.

This clone was picked up many times. The chain is built from TRBV4-1 and TRBJ2-3; no reliable D call. The ends were cut back, 3 bases at V and 7 bases at J, with 5 bases in the middle. The length of the CDR3 is 11 residues. The germline CDR1 and CDR2 sequences are MGHRA and YSYEKL. The CDR3: CASSQEHTQYF. CDR3 nucleotides: TGCGCCAGCAGCCAGGAACATACGCAGTATTTT.

This clone has a handful of counts. This rearrangement joins TRBV19 to TRBJ2-1, with D hard to call. CDR3 length equals 13 residues. Germline V gene sequence: CDR1 LNHDA, CDR2 SQIVND (reference sequence). Trimming pared 2 bases from V and 12 bases from J, leaving 14 bases between. The CDR3 nucleotides are TGTGCCAGTAGTATACAGGCGAGACTGGGGCAGTTCTTC. Its protein product is CASSIQARLGQFF.

This clone was found a few times. The V gene is TRBV9, the J gene TRBJ1-2; 8 bases agree with TRBD1. Unmatched junction bases numbered 15, after V lost 0 bases and J lost 8 bases. Germline V lookup: CDR1 SGDLS, CDR2 YYNGEE. The CDR3 contains 17 residues. CDR3 protein: CASSVAGTGGWLGGYTF. The DNA of the CDR3 is TGTGCCAGCAGCGTAGCGGGGACAGGCGGCTGGCTGGGAGGCTACACCTTC.

This clone was seen more than once but under ten times. V and J are TRBV29-1 and TRBJ1-5; D is unresolved. Germline V gives CDR1 SQVTM, CDR2 ANQGSEA. V was pared by 4 bases and J by 6 bases, with 16 bases between. There are 14 residues in the CDR3. DNA of the CDR3: TGCAGCGTTGCCGGGTCGAGCCCTATTCAGCCCCAGCATTTT. Translation: CSVAGSSPIQPQHF.

J is TRBJ2-7 and V is TRBV4-1; TRBD2 matches 7 bases. Germline CDR1 MGHRA, CDR2 YSYEKL. The ends lost 0 bases at V and 4 bases at J; junction bases unmatched: 9. The CDR3 covers 16 residues. CDR3 DNA sequence: TGCGCCAGCAGCCAAGAAAGGAGGGAGGGGCGGTACGAGCAGTACTTC. Its translation is CASSQERREGRYEQYF.

This chain connects TRBV30 to TRBJ1-5; D is undetermined. The ends were cut back, 1 base at V and 5 bases at J, with 9 bases in the middle. This CDR3 region has 13 residues. Per germline, CDR1 GTSNPN and CDR2 SVGIG (reference sequence). The CDR3 DNA reads as TGTGCCTGGAGTGGAAAGACCGATCAGCCCCAGCATTTT. Amino acid sequence: CAWSGKTDQPQHF.

J is TRBJ2-7 and V is TRBV5-1; TRBD1 matches 8 bases. The junction had 8 bases not matched to a gene; V was cut back by 3 bases and J by 6 bases. The CDR3 totals 14 residues. Germline CDR1 reads SGHRS; CDR2 reads YFSETQ. CDR3 sequence (DNA): TGCGCCAGCAGCTATGGGACAGGCGCGGGCGAGCAGTACTTC. As protein: CASSYGTGAGEQYF.

The chain is built from TRBV19 and TRBJ1-2; D is unclear. From germline, CDR1 is LNHDA and CDR2 SQIVND (reference sequence). The CDR3 sequence is 12 residues long. Deletions cut 3 bases from V and 5 bases from J, with 7 bases between. In nucleotides, the CDR3 is TGTGCCAGTAGTATGGTGGGATATGGCTACACCTTC. It is translated as CASSMVGYGYTF.

V usage is TRBV4-1 and J usage is TRBJ1-1; D gene uncertain. V lost 1 base to trimming and J lost 6 bases, with 9 bases between them. The germline V gene encodes CDR1 MGHRA and CDR2 YSYEKL. The CDR3 is 13 residues long. The CDR3 here is CASSQGNWAEAFF. In DNA form, the CDR3 reads TGCGCCAGCAGCCAAGGAAACTGGGCTGAAGCTTTCTTT.

V usage is TRBV7-9 and J usage is TRBJ2-3, with a tentative D call TRBD1 (5 bases). Germline values: CDR1 SEHNR, CDR2 FQNEAQ (reference sequence). V lost 5 bases to trimming and J lost 6 bases, with 12 bases between them. This CDR3 is built from 13 residues. In nucleotides, the CDR3 is TGTGCCAGCAGCCAGAGCTCAGGGGATACGCAGTATTTT. Protein: CASSQSSGDTQYF.

This clone occurred a few times. This rearrangement joins TRBV30 to TRBJ2-6; no definite D call. Germline V gene sequence: CDR1 GTSNPN, CDR2 SVGIG (reference sequence). The CDR3 loop spans 14 amino acids. V was shortened by 0 bases and J by 5 bases, with 8 bases between the two germline ends. DNA of the CDR3: TGTGCCTGGAGTGTAGCCCTCAGGGCCAACGTCCTGACTTTC. Its protein is CAWSVALRANVLTF.

This clone was picked up a small number of times. The rearrangement uses TRBV29-1 and TRBJ1-4; 7 bases match TRBD1. The germline V gene encodes CDR1 SQVTM and CDR2 ANQGSEA. The V and J ends lost 5 bases and 10 bases, in that order; junction bases with no gene match: 10. This CDR3 spans 13 amino acids. The CDR3 sequence: CSVLTGRGGKLFF. DNA for the CDR3: TGCAGCGTTCTGACAGGGCGGGGAGGAAAACTGTTTTTT.

The chain carries TRBV5-1 and TRBJ2-5; D gene ambiguous. CDR3 length: 13 amino acids. Deletions cut 4 bases from V and 5 bases from J, with 12 bases between. Germline-derived CDR1 and CDR2 are SGHRS and YFSETQ. CDR3 sequence (DNA): TGCGCCAGCAGCCTGGGTGAGGCGGAGACCCAGTACTTC. It specifies CASSLGEAETQYF.

This rearrangement joins TRBV29-1 to TRBJ2-2; 7 bases fit TRBD1. From germline, CDR1 is SQVTM and CDR2 ANQGSEA. The CDR3 loop spans 13 amino acids. V lost 5 bases, J lost 3 bases, and 3 bases stayed unmatched. This CDR3 is CSVIRGHTGELFF. The CDR3 DNA reads as TGCAGCGTTATAAGGGGGCACACCGGGGAGCTGTTTTTT.

This clone was counted a few times. The chain couples TRBV11-2 to TRBJ2-7, with 7 bases lining up with TRBD2. The germline V gene encodes CDR1 SGHAT and CDR2 FQNNGV. The V gene end was trimmed by 7 bases and the J gene end by 5 bases; junction bases not matched to a gene: 11. The CDR3 consists of 14 residues. CDR3 nucleotides: TGTGCCAGCACCAAACCGGGGGGAAGAGACGAGCAGTACTTC. This codes for CASTKPGGRDEQYF. Using reference TRBV11-2 and TRBJ2-7 for the parts outside the CDR3, the full variable domain is EAGVAQSPRYKIIEKRQSVAFWCNPISGHATLYWYQQILGQGPKLLIQFQNNGVVDDSQLPKDRFSAERLKGVDSTLKIQPAKLEDSAVYLCASTKPGGRDEQYFGPGTRLTVT.

The chain recombines TRBV30 with TRBJ1-5, with D perhaps TRBD1 (5 bases). Deletions cut 4 bases from V and 3 bases from J, with 13 bases between. CDR3 length: 14 amino acids. Germline-derived CDR1 and CDR2 are GTSNPN and SVGIG (reference sequence). DNA for the CDR3: TGTGCCTGGACAACGGGACTAATCAATCAGCCCCAGCATTTT. Protein sequence: CAWTTGLINQPQHF. Supplemented by reference TRBV30 and TRBJ1-5, the full variable domain reads SQTIHQWPATLVQPVGSPLSLECTVEGTSNPNLYWYRQAAGRGLQLLFYSVGIGQISSEVPQNLSASRPQDRQFILSSKKLLLSDSGFYLCAWTTGLINQPQHFGDGTRLSIL.

The CDR3 is CASQDTVQETQYF. CDR3 DNA: TGTGCCAGTCAGGACACTGTTCAAGAGACCCAGTACTTC. The chain joins TRBV25-1 to TRBJ2-5; D may be TRBD1 (5 bases). This CDR3 spans 13 amino acids. The V and J ends lost 9 bases and 2 bases respectively, with 13 bases between them. CDR1 and CDR2 (germline): MGHDK, SYGVNS.

The chain links TRBV27 to TRBJ1-5, with D possibly being TRBD1 (6 bases). V was shortened by 2 bases and J by 5 bases, with 13 bases between the two germline ends. Germline lookup yields CDR1 MNHEY and CDR2 SMNVEV (reference sequence). This CDR3 is 15 amino acids long. CDR3 in amino acids: CASSLGRGNYQPQHF. As DNA, the CDR3 is TGTGCCAGCAGTTTAGGCAGGGGAAATTATCAGCCCCAGCATTTT.

This chain uses TRBV2 with TRBJ1-5; 10 positions match TRBD1. CDR1 is SNHLY and CDR2 is FYNNEI in the germline V gene. With 6 bases clipped from V and 5 bases from J, the junction kept 7 bases outside the gene matches. The CDR3 spans 15 residues. The CDR3 here is CASSETGGSYQPQHF. The CDR3 coding sequence is TGTGCCAGCAGCGAGACAGGGGGCAGCTATCAGCCCCAGCATTTT.

This clone was picked up one time. This chain uses TRBV7-6 with TRBJ2-3; D call uncertain. In germline, CDR1 is SGHVS, CDR2 FNYEAQ. CDR3 size: 12 residues. Between the trimmed V and J ends, which lost 6 bases and 9 bases, there was a span of 13 bases. The CDR3 here is CASSSQESTQYF. As DNA, the CDR3 is TGTGCCAGCAGTTCCCAGGAGTCCACGCAGTATTTT.

The chain recombines TRBV30 with TRBJ1-2; D uncertain. Germline V lookup: CDR1 GTSNPN, CDR2 SVGIG (reference sequence). The CDR3 spans 13 residues. V shed 4 bases and J shed 7 bases, with 16 bases lying between them. CDR3 amino acids: CAWKRPARFGYTF. The DNA of the CDR3 is TGTGCCTGGAAGCGGCCGGCACGGTTTGGCTACACCTTC.

The rearrangement links TRBV15 to TRBJ2-1, with TRBD1 identical over 9 bases. Germline lookup yields CDR1 LNHNV and CDR2 YYDKDF (reference sequence). This CDR3 is 14 amino acids long. V gave up 5 bases and J gave up 7 bases; unmatched junction bases: 6. The CDR3: CATSGTGRVNEQFF. The CDR3 DNA sequence: TGTGCCACCAGCGGGACAGGGCGGGTGAATGAGCAGTTCTTC.

The chain has TRBV4-1 and TRBJ1-2; 8 bases match TRBD1. J lost 5 bases, V lost 6 bases, and 8 bases had no gene match. Germline V gene data show CDR1 as MGHRA and CDR2 as YSYEKL. The CDR3 has 14 amino acids. CDR3 sequence: CASRAPGGRYGYTF. CDR3 sequence (DNA): TGCGCCAGCAGAGCTCCAGGGGGCCGGTATGGCTACACCTTC.

This chain uses TRBV18 with TRBJ2-2; D not certain. V lost 3 bases to trimming and J lost 7 bases, with 12 bases between them. There are 14 residues in the CDR3. Germline loops: CDR1 KGHSH, CDR2 LQKENI. The CDR3 DNA is TGTGCCAGCTCACCGGAGTTCAACGGCGGGGAGCTGTTTTTT. It translates to CASSPEFNGGELFF.

This clone was picked up one time. The V and J genes are TRBV30 and TRBJ2-3; 11 nucleotides line up with TRBD1. Trimming cost V 5 bases and J 5 bases; bases outside gene matches: 6. CDR1 is GTSNPN and CDR2 is SVGIG in the germline V gene (reference sequence). The CDR3 consists of 14 residues. The CDR3 DNA is TGTGCCTGGCAAACCGGGACAGGGGGAGATACGCAGTATTTT. Its protein product is CAWQTGTGGDTQYF.

This clone was observed a handful of times. V is TRBV5-6 and J is TRBJ2-1; D is ambiguous. The CDR3 sequence is 11 residues long. Trimming cost V 2 bases and J 10 bases, with 7 bases left between them. Germline-derived CDR1 and CDR2 are SGHDT and YYEEEE. The CDR3 is CASSFVQEQFF. The CDR3 bases are TGTGCCAGCAGCTTTGTTCAGGAGCAGTTCTTC.

This clone was seen ten or more times. The chain is built from TRBV7-2 and TRBJ1-2; 8 nucleotides match TRBD1. Germline values: CDR1 SGHTA, CDR2 FQGNSA. V trimming: 4 bases; J trimming: 7 bases; junction bases outside the gene matches: 5. The CDR3 is 13 residues long. The CDR3 sequence: CASSSTGVGGYTF. The CDR3 region has the DNA TGTGCCAGCAGCTCGACAGGGGTCGGTGGCTACACCTTC.

The rearrangement links TRBV5-1 to TRBJ1-2; TRBD1 agrees at 9 bases. The CDR3 spans 14 residues. From germline, CDR1 is SGHRS and CDR2 YFSETQ. The trim removed 6 bases at V and 8 bases at J, leaving 11 bases unmatched. CDR3 nucleotide sequence: TGCGCCAGCACCGAACAGGGGGCAGGAGGAGGCTACACCTTC. It yields the protein CASTEQGAGGGYTF.